This TCR beta chain was retrieved from a study of neurological immune-mediated disorders. Broader study findings: Subjects shared no identical expanded-clone CDR3 amino acid sequences, suggesting private TCR-beta repertoires in all groups. The greatest TCR clonal expansion appeared in HTLV-1-associated myelopathy and the smallest, falling below healthy controls, in multiple sclerosis.

This clonotype has at least ten counts. The antigen remains undetermined. CDR1 is MNHEY and CDR2 is SMNVEV in the germline V gene (reference sequence). This CDR3 has 15 amino acids. V was shortened by 1 base and J by 5 bases, with 12 bases between the two germline ends. The group of healthy controls was made up of people who were blood bank volunteers in Maryland, USA. 5'RACE employing 10-nucleotide random UMIs yielded the cDNA. TCRdb recomputed calls from the 5' RACE reads with MiXCR, one row per CDR3 protein. The sample has 30,000 to 45,000 distinct CDR3 sequences, roughly 4.8% seen once. The rearrangement links TRBV27 to TRBJ2-1, with D unclear. The sequence came from a man between 18 and 29 years old in good health. Specimen: CD4+ T cells from blood. The CDR3 DNA reads TGTGCCAGCAGTTTATGGTTTGAGGCAGACAATGAGCAGTTCTTC. It yields the protein CASSLWFEADNEQFF.